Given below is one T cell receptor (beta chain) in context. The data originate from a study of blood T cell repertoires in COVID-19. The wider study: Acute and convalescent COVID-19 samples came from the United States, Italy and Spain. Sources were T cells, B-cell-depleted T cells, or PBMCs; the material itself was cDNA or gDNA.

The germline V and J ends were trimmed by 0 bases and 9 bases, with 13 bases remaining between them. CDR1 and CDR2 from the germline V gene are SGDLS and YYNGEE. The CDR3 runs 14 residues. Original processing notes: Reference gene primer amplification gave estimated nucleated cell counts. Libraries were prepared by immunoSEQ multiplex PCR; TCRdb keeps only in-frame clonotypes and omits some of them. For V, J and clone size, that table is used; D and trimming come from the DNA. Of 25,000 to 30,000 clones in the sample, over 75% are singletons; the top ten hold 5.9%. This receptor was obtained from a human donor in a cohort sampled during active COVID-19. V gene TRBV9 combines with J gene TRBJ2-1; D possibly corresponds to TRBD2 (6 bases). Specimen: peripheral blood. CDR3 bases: TGTGCCAGCAGCGTAGTTGGCGGGGCGAGTGAGCAGTTCTTC. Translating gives CASSVVGGASEQFF. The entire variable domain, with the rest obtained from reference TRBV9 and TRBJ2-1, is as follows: DSGVTQTPKHLITATGQRVTLRCSPRSGDLSVYWYQQSLDQGLQFLIQYYNGEERAKGNILERFSAQQFPDLHSELNLSSLELGDSALYFCASSVVGGASEQFFGPGTRLTVL.